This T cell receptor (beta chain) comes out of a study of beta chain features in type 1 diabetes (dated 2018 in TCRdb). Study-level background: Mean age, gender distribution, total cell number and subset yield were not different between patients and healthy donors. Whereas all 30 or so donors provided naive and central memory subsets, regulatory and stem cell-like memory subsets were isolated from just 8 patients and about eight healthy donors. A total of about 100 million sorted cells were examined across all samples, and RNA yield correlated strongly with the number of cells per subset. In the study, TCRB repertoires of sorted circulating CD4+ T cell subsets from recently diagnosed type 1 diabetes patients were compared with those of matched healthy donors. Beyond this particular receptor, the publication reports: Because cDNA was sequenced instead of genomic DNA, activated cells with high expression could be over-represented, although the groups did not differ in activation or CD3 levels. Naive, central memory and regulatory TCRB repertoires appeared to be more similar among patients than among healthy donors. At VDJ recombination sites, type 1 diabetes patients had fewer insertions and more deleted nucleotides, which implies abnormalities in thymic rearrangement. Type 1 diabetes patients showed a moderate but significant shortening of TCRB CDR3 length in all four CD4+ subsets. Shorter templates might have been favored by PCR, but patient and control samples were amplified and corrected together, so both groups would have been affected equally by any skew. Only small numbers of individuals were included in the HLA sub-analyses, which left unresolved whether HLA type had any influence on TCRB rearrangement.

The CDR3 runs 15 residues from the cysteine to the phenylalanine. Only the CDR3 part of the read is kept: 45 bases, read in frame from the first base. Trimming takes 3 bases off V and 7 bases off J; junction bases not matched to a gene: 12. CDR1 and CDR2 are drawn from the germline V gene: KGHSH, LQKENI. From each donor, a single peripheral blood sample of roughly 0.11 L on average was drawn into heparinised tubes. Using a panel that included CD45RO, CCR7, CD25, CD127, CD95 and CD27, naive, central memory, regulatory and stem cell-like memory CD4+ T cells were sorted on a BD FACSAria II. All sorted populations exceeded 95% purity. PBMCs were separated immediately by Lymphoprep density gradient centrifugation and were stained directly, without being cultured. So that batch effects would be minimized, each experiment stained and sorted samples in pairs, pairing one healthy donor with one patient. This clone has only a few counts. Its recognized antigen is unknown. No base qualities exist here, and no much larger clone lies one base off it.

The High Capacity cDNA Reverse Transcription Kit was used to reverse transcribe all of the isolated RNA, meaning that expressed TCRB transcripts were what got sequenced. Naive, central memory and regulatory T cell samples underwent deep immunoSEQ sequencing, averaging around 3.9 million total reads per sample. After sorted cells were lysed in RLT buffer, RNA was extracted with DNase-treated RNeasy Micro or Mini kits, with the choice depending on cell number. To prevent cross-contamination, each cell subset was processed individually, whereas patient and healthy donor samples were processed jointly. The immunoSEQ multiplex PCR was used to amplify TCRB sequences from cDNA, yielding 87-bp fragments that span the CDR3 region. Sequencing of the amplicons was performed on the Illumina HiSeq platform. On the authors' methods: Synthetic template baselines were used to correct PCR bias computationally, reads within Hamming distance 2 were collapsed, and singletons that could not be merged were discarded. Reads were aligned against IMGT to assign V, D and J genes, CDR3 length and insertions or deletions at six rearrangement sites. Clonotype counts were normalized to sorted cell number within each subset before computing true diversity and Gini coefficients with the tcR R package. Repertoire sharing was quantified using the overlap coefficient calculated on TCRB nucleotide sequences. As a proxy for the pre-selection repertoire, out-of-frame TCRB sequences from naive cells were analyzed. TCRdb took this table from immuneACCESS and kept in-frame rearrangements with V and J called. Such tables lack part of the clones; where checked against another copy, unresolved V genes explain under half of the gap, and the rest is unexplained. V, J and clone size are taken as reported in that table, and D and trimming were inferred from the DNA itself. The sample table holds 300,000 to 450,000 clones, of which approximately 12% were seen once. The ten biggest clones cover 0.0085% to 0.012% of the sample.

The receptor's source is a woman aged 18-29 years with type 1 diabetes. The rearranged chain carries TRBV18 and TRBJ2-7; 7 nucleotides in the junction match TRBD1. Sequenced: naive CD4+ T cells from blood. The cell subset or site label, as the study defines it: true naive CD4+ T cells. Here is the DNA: TGTGCCAGCTCACCTAGACAGGGTCCAAGGCGGGAGCAGTACTTC. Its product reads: CASSPRQGPRREQYF.